This T cell receptor (beta chain) was documented in a study of identical twins. After template switching added a universal primer site, the resulting cDNA carried unique molecular identifiers. TCRdb passed the 5' RACE reads through MiXCR, listing each CDR3 protein once. Of about 550,000 distinct CDR3 sequences in the sample, 20% to 25% were seen once. CDR1 LGHDT and CDR2 YNNKEL come from the germline V gene (reference sequence). CDR3 length: 14 residues. V lost 4 bases and J lost 5, with 14 bases in between. Overall study findings and caveats: The abundant beta clonotypes from cord blood had fewer insertions, and memory repertoires had none of this. Conclusions rested on cross-sectional statistics rather than following the same donors.

Regarding this clonotype: Its antigen is as yet unknown.

These data also featured in a second study, about yellow fever vaccine responses in identical twins. That report notes: Reported findings indicate that twins' vaccine T cell responses seemed partially convergent, partially personalized.

Sequenced sample: CD4+ T cells sorted from blood. This chain uses TRBV3-1 with TRBJ2-5; unclear D gene. This clonotype was sampled from a woman aged 18-35 years in good health. The CDR3 DNA is TGTGCCAGCAGCCGCCGACACATGGGGGAGACCCAGTACTTC. This gives the protein CASSRRHMGETQYF.